This is a list of T cell receptor beta chains from one sample in a study of neurological immune-mediated disorders. TCRdb reprocessed the 5' RACE reads via MiXCR and lists one record per CDR3 protein. Of 49,000 or so distinct CDR3 sequences listed, just under 4.5% are singletons. The specimen sequenced was PBMCs. The receptors shown here come from a woman aged 60 to 75 with multiple sclerosis. The CDR3 runs from the conserved cysteine through the conserved F or W. The D gene is left open where the match is weak. Not all rows give a size; the values are once, few, many and, for expanded clones, a class.

CDR3aa: CAISDSDRDTDTQYF
CDR3nt: TGTGCCATCAGTGACTCGGACAGGGACACAGATACGCAGTATTTT
d_gene: TRBD1
j_gene: TRBJ2-3
abundance: many
v_gene: TRBV10-3

CDR3aa: CASSLAGGAYGYTF
CDR3nt: TGCGCCAGCAGCTTGGCAGGGGGCGCGTATGGCTACACCTTC
d_gene: TRBD1
j_gene: TRBJ1-2
abundance: many
v_gene: TRBV5-1

CDR3aa: CSAISGPNTGELFF
CDR3nt: TGCAGTGCCATTAGCGGGCCGAACACCGGGGAGCTGTTTTTT
d_gene: TRBD2
j_gene: TRBJ2-2
abundance: many
v_gene: TRBV20-1

CDR3aa: CASSYGTLDGYTF
CDR3nt: TGTGCCAGCAGCTACGGGACATTAGATGGCTACACCTTC
d_gene: NA
j_gene: TRBJ1-2
abundance: many
v_gene: TRBV7-2

CDR3aa: CSARAWGANAEAFF
CDR3nt: TGCAGTGCTAGGGCCTGGGGTGCGAACGCTGAAGCTTTCTTT
d_gene: NA
j_gene: TRBJ1-1
abundance: many
v_gene: TRBV20-1

CDR3aa: CASSTRPGYYEQYF
CDR3nt: TGCGCCAGCAGCACCCGGCCAGGGTACTACGAGCAGTACTTC
d_gene: NA
j_gene: TRBJ2-7
abundance: many
v_gene: TRBV4-3

CDR3aa: CASSLFKGTGKAANEKLFF
CDR3nt: TGTGCCAGCAGCTTATTTAAGGGGACCGGGAAGGCGGCTAATGAAAAACTGTTTTTT
d_gene: NA
j_gene: TRBJ1-4
abundance: many
v_gene: TRBV7-9

CDR3aa: CSAPEGANTEAFF
CDR3nt: TGCAGTGCTCCCGAGGGGGCCAACACTGAAGCTTTCTTT
d_gene: TRBD1
j_gene: TRBJ1-1
abundance: many
v_gene: TRBV20-1

CDR3aa: CASSYSRDYQPQHF
CDR3nt: TGTGCCAGCAGTTACTCCAGGGATTATCAGCCCCAGCATTTT
d_gene: NA
j_gene: TRBJ1-5
abundance: many
v_gene: TRBV6-2/TRBV6-3

CDR3aa: CANKEQGTDTQYF
CDR3nt: TGTGCCAACAAAGAGCAGGGGACAGATACGCAGTATTTT
d_gene: NA
j_gene: TRBJ2-3
abundance: NA
v_gene: TRBV28

CDR3aa: CASSLAITGQGTRNEQFF
CDR3nt: TGTGCCAGCAGCTTAGCGATTACGGGGCAGGGGACGCGTAATGAGCAGTTCTTC
d_gene: NA
j_gene: TRBJ2-1
abundance: NA
v_gene: TRBV7-6

CDR3aa: CAIDEGIRNEQFF
CDR3nt: TGTGCCATCGATGAGGGAATAAGGAATGAGCAGTTCTTC
d_gene: NA
j_gene: TRBJ2-1
abundance: many
v_gene: TRBV10-3

CDR3aa: CASGMTGGETQYF
CDR3nt: TGTGCCAGCGGGATGACAGGGGGAGAGACCCAGTACTTC
d_gene: TRBD1
j_gene: TRBJ2-5
abundance: NA
v_gene: TRBV12-3/TRBV12-4

CDR3aa: CASSWGTGGELFF
CDR3nt: TGTGCCAGCAGTTGGGGAACCGGAGGGGAGCTGTTTTTT
d_gene: NA
j_gene: TRBJ2-2
abundance: many
v_gene: TRBV2

CDR3aa: CASSSWEGGTDTQYF
CDR3nt: TGTGCCAGCAGCTCCTGGGAGGGGGGTACAGATACGCAGTATTTT
d_gene: NA
j_gene: TRBJ2-3
abundance: few
v_gene: TRBV6-5

CDR3aa: CASSFRGGSSYEQYF
CDR3nt: TGTGCCAGCAGCTTTCGCGGGGGGAGCTCCTACGAGCAGTACTTC
d_gene: TRBD2
j_gene: TRBJ2-7
abundance: few
v_gene: TRBV7-2

CDR3aa: CASRGNTFFSPLHF
CDR3nt: TGTGCCAGCAGAGGCAATACTTTCTTCTCACCCCTCCACTTT
d_gene: NA
j_gene: TRBJ1-6
abundance: many
v_gene: TRBV28

CDR3aa: CASSPRRRGAPSDEQFF
CDR3nt: TGTGCCAGCAGTCCCCGCCGGCGGGGAGCCCCCTCGGATGAGCAGTTCTTC
d_gene: NA
j_gene: TRBJ2-1
abundance: few
v_gene: TRBV6-5

CDR3aa: CASNLGGNYGYTF
CDR3nt: TGTGCCAGCAACCTCGGGGGGAACTATGGCTACACCTTC
d_gene: NA
j_gene: TRBJ1-2
abundance: many
v_gene: TRBV9

CDR3aa: CASSATGGRTEAFF
CDR3nt: TGTGCCAGCAGTGCGACAGGGGGCAGGACTGAAGCTTTCTTT
d_gene: TRBD1
j_gene: TRBJ1-1
abundance: few
v_gene: TRBV12-3/TRBV12-4

CDR3aa: CASSLPRADSSTDTQYF
CDR3nt: TGTGCTAGCAGCTTACCCAGAGCGGATTCGAGCACAGATACGCAGTATTTT
d_gene: NA
j_gene: TRBJ2-3
abundance: many
v_gene: TRBV7-7

CDR3aa: CGAGQGFFSGANVLTF
CDR3nt: TGCGGCGCGGGACAGGGATTCTTTTCTGGGGCCAACGTCCTGACTTTC
d_gene: TRBD1
j_gene: TRBJ2-6
abundance: many
v_gene: TRBV20-1

CDR3aa: CSAIGLAKDTQYF
CDR3nt: TGCAGTGCTATCGGACTAGCCAAGGATACGCAGTATTTT
d_gene: TRBD2
j_gene: TRBJ2-3
abundance: many
v_gene: TRBV20-1

CDR3aa: CSVEGSPGSDGYTF
CDR3nt: TGCAGCGTTGAAGGTAGTCCGGGATCAGATGGCTACACCTTC
d_gene: NA
j_gene: TRBJ1-2
abundance: many
v_gene: TRBV29-1

CDR3aa: CATSDPMVGTGYNEQFF
CDR3nt: TGTGCCACCAGTGATCCGATGGTCGGGACAGGGTACAATGAGCAGTTCTTC
d_gene: TRBD1
j_gene: TRBJ2-1
abundance: many
v_gene: TRBV24-1

CDR3aa: CASSLGGASQETQYF
CDR3nt: TGCGCCAGCAGCTTGGGGGGGGCCAGCCAAGAGACCCAGTACTTC
d_gene: NA
j_gene: TRBJ2-5
abundance: many
v_gene: TRBV5-1

CDR3aa: CSARGPNTGELFF
CDR3nt: TGCAGTGCTAGAGGGCCCAACACCGGGGAGCTGTTTTTT
d_gene: NA
j_gene: TRBJ2-2
abundance: few
v_gene: TRBV20-1

CDR3aa: CASKLAGGTGELFF
CDR3nt: TGCGCCAGCAAACTAGCGGGGGGCACCGGGGAGCTGTTTTTT
d_gene: TRBD2
j_gene: TRBJ2-2
abundance: many
v_gene: TRBV10-2

CDR3aa: CAISEGVPLYEQYF
CDR3nt: TGTGCCATCAGCGAGGGGGTTCCCCTCTACGAGCAGTACTTC
d_gene: NA
j_gene: TRBJ2-7
abundance: many
v_gene: TRBV10-3

CDR3aa: CSPNSGLAASNEQFF
CDR3nt: TGCAGTCCTAATTCTGGACTAGCGGCATCTAATGAGCAGTTCTTC
d_gene: TRBD2
j_gene: TRBJ2-1
abundance: many
v_gene: TRBV20-1

CDR3aa: CASSQIGWGGYTF
CDR3nt: TGCGCCAGCAGCCAGATCGGGTGGGGTGGCTACACCTTC
d_gene: NA
j_gene: TRBJ1-2
abundance: many
v_gene: TRBV4-1

CDR3aa: CASRPLRGNEKLFF
CDR3nt: TGCGCCAGCAGACCCCTACGCGGGAATGAAAAACTGTTTTTT
d_gene: NA
j_gene: TRBJ1-4
abundance: many
v_gene: TRBV5-1

CDR3aa: CASSLSRNGNSPLNF
CDR3nt: TGTGCCAGCAGTTTATCGCGCAACGGCAATTCACCCCTCAACTTT
d_gene: NA
j_gene: TRBJ1-6
abundance: many
v_gene: TRBV27

CDR3aa: CASSDPRRGETQYF
CDR3nt: TGTGCCAGCAGTGACCCAAGAAGGGGAGAGACCCAGTACTTC
d_gene: NA
j_gene: TRBJ2-5
abundance: few
v_gene: TRBV2

CDR3aa: CSARSGVPDTQYF
CDR3nt: TGCAGTGCTAGAAGCGGGGTTCCAGATACGCAGTATTTT
d_gene: TRBD2
j_gene: TRBJ2-3
abundance: many
v_gene: TRBV20-1

CDR3aa: CASSLGGDEQFF
CDR3nt: TGCGCCAGCAGCTTGGGAGGGGATGAGCAGTTCTTC
d_gene: NA
j_gene: TRBJ2-1
abundance: many
v_gene: TRBV5-1

CDR3aa: CASSAGVGQPQHF
CDR3nt: TGCGCCAGCAGCGCCGGAGTTGGGCAGCCCCAGCATTTT
d_gene: NA
j_gene: TRBJ1-5
abundance: many
v_gene: TRBV5-1

CDR3aa: CSARDPLGETQYF
CDR3nt: TGCAGTGCTAGAGATCCCCTGGGAGAGACCCAGTACTTC
d_gene: NA
j_gene: TRBJ2-5
abundance: many
v_gene: TRBV20-1

CDR3aa: CASRMGQGGTEAFF
CDR3nt: TGTGCCAGCAGGATGGGACAGGGAGGCACTGAAGCTTTCTTT
d_gene: TRBD1
j_gene: TRBJ1-1
abundance: few
v_gene: TRBV12-3/TRBV12-4

CDR3aa: CSASGYEQYF
CDR3nt: TGCAGTGCTAGCGGGTACGAGCAGTACTTC
d_gene: NA
j_gene: TRBJ2-7
abundance: many
v_gene: TRBV20-1

CDR3aa: CASSRSGEVREQYF
CDR3nt: TGCGCCAGCAGCCGGTCGGGGGAAGTTCGGGAGCAGTACTTC
d_gene: NA
j_gene: TRBJ2-7
abundance: many
v_gene: TRBV5-1

CDR3aa: CASSLAYGGDHEAFF
CDR3nt: TGTGCCAGCAGCTTAGCGTATGGGGGGGATCATGAAGCTTTCTTT
d_gene: NA
j_gene: TRBJ1-1
abundance: few
v_gene: TRBV7-2

CDR3aa: CASSPRGDEQFF
CDR3nt: TGTGCCAGCAGCCCGCGGGGTGATGAGCAGTTCTTC
d_gene: NA
j_gene: TRBJ2-1
abundance: many
v_gene: TRBV11-3

CDR3aa: CSATSPLAGGKSYNEQFF
CDR3nt: TGCAGTGCCACCTCTCCGCTAGCGGGGGGTAAATCCTACAATGAGCAGTTCTTC
d_gene: TRBD2
j_gene: TRBJ2-1
abundance: many
v_gene: TRBV20-1

CDR3aa: CASTTGGNNEKLFF
CDR3nt: TGCGCCAGCACTACAGGGGGTAATAATGAAAAACTGTTTTTT
d_gene: TRBD1
j_gene: TRBJ1-4
abundance: NA
v_gene: TRBV4-1

CDR3aa: CASSLVAGGTQYF
CDR3nt: TGTGCCAGCAGCTTAGTCGCCGGGGGGACGCAGTATTTT
d_gene: TRBD2
j_gene: TRBJ2-3
abundance: NA
v_gene: TRBV7-2

CDR3aa: CASSLVGGVNEQFF
CDR3nt: TGTGCCAGCAGCTTAGTCGGGGGGGTCAATGAGCAGTTCTTC
d_gene: TRBD2
j_gene: TRBJ2-1
abundance: NA
v_gene: TRBV11-3

CDR3aa: CASIPTLAGDGEQFF
CDR3nt: TGCGCCAGCATCCCCACACTAGCGGGGGACGGCGAGCAGTTCTTC
d_gene: TRBD2
j_gene: TRBJ2-1
abundance: many
v_gene: TRBV10-2

CDR3aa: CSARTPGNNEQFF
CDR3nt: TGCAGTGCTAGAACCCCAGGAAACAATGAGCAGTTCTTC
d_gene: NA
j_gene: TRBJ2-1
abundance: many
v_gene: TRBV20-1

CDR3aa: CSARGGGSNKAGANVLTF
CDR3nt: TGCAGTGCTAGAGGAGGTGGGAGTAACAAGGCTGGGGCCAACGTCCTGACTTTC
d_gene: NA
j_gene: TRBJ2-6
abundance: NA
v_gene: TRBV20-1

CDR3aa: CASSLDSTDTQYF
CDR3nt: TGCGCCAGCAGCTTGGATAGCACAGATACGCAGTATTTT
d_gene: NA
j_gene: TRBJ2-3
abundance: many
v_gene: TRBV5-1

CDR3aa: CSAAPSGYNEQFF
CDR3nt: TGCAGTGCCGCCCCTAGCGGGTACAATGAGCAGTTCTTC
d_gene: TRBD2
j_gene: TRBJ2-1
abundance: many
v_gene: TRBV20-1

CDR3aa: CSARRATYNSPLHF
CDR3nt: TGCAGTGCTAGGAGGGCCACCTATAATTCACCCCTCCACTTT
d_gene: NA
j_gene: TRBJ1-6
abundance: many
v_gene: TRBV20-1

CDR3aa: CASSPRDRGSYEQYF
CDR3nt: TGCGCCAGCAGCCCCCGGGACAGGGGTTCCTACGAGCAGTACTTC
d_gene: TRBD1
j_gene: TRBJ2-7
abundance: few
v_gene: TRBV5-1

CDR3aa: CSAREPAGAFYQETQYF
CDR3nt: TGCAGTGCTAGAGAACCCGCGGGAGCGTTTTACCAAGAGACCCAGTACTTC
d_gene: TRBD2
j_gene: TRBJ2-5
abundance: many
v_gene: TRBV20-1

CDR3aa: CASSLYHADGLHEQYF
CDR3nt: TGTGCCAGCAGTTTGTACCACGCGGACGGCTTACACGAGCAGTACTTC
d_gene: NA
j_gene: TRBJ2-7
abundance: many
v_gene: TRBV6-5

CDR3aa: CASSWTVNTEAFF
CDR3nt: TGCGCCAGCAGCTGGACGGTGAACACTGAAGCTTTCTTT
d_gene: NA
j_gene: TRBJ1-1
abundance: many
v_gene: TRBV5-1